Presented here are 12 T cell receptor beta chains from one specimen sequenced in a study of cytomegalovirus exposure and HLA in healthy donors. It was with 60 Vbeta and 13 Jbeta primers that the PCR ran. The repertoire was sequenced with immunoSEQ multiplex PCR; TCRdb's copy has only in-frame clones and lacks some. The sample includes about 160,000 clones, roughly 71% seen only once; the top ten take 2.5% to 3.5%. Sequenced: PBMCs. These TCRs come from a woman aged 45-65 years in good health and CMV-seropositive.

The chain recombines TRBV27 with TRBJ2-2; 7 bases map to TRBD1. Germline trimming cut 3 bases from V and 3 bases from J; bases unmatched to any gene: 1. The V gene's germline CDR1 is MNHEY and CDR2 SMNVEV (reference sequence). The CDR3 is made up of 14 amino acids. The CDR3 nucleotides are TGTGCCAGCAGTTTGGACAGGTACACCGGGGAGCTGTTTTTT. Protein: CASSLDRYTGELFF.

The chain has TRBV29-1 and TRBJ1-2, with a tentative D call TRBD1 (5 bases). The CDR3 runs 14 residues. V was pared by 3 bases and J by 7 bases, with 18 bases between. Germline V gene sequence: CDR1 SQVTM, CDR2 ANQGSEA. The CDR3 protein is CSVDPPGGIGGYTF. The CDR3 DNA reads as TGCAGCGTTGACCCCCCTGGGGGGATTGGTGGCTACACCTTC.

The CDR3 sequence is CASSQRTVGETQYF. Here the CDR3 DNA reads TGTGCCAGCAGCCAACGGACAGTTGGGGAGACCCAGTACTTC. The chain carries TRBV7-9 and TRBJ2-5; possibly TRBD1 for D (6 bases). Germline V gene data show CDR1 as SEHNR and CDR2 as FQNEAQ (reference sequence). There are 14 residues in the CDR3. V was trimmed by 5 bases and J by 5 bases, leaving 15 bases between them.

This clone showed up just once. The V and J genes are TRBV27 and TRBJ2-7; 8 nucleotides match TRBD2. The CDR3 is 15 amino acids. From germline, CDR1 is MNHEY and CDR2 SMNVEV (reference sequence). Trimming took 4 bases from V and 2 from J; bases not matched to a gene: 7. CDR3: CASSWAGRGAYEQYF. The CDR3 nucleotides read TGTGCCAGCAGTTGGGCAGGGCGGGGGGCCTACGAGCAGTACTTC.

The chain links TRBV5-6 to TRBJ1-6, with 7 bases that match TRBD1. The V and J ends lost 0 bases and 0 bases, in that order; junction bases with no gene match: 3. The germline V gene encodes CDR1 SGHDT and CDR2 YYEEEE. This CDR3 contains 17 residues. The CDR3 region is CASSLETGSSYNSPLHF. Here the CDR3 DNA reads TGTGCCAGCAGCTTGGAGACAGGGAGCTCCTATAATTCACCCCTCCACTTT.

This chain connects TRBV5-5 to TRBJ2-5, with D tentatively TRBD1 (5 bases). Germline values: CDR1 SGHKS, CDR2 YYEKEE (reference sequence). The V end lost 0 bases, the J end lost 1 base, and 10 bases lay between the germline ends. The CDR3 loop spans 15 amino acids. CDR3: CASSLDTGPQETQYF. CDR3 DNA sequence: TGTGCCAGCAGCTTGGACACAGGCCCCCAAGAGACCCAGTACTTC.

This clone is a singleton in its sample. This chain connects TRBV19 to TRBJ2-7, with TRBD1 matching over 8 bases. The CDR3 is 14 residues long. In germline, CDR1 is LNHDA, CDR2 SQIVND (reference sequence). The J segment lost 1 base and the V segment lost 5 bases, leaving 4 bases of the junction unmatched. The CDR3 nucleotides read TGTGCCAGTAGTGACAGGGGAGGATCCTACGAGCAGTACTTC. It yields the protein CASSDRGGSYEQYF.

The chain uses TRBV6-1 and TRBJ2-5; TRBD1 aligns across 10 bases. The end of the DNA aligns better with TRBJ2-7, so the J call may be wrong. Per germline, CDR1 MNHNS and CDR2 SASEGT. CDR3 length equals 14 residues. CDR3 DNA: TGTGCCAGCATTCGGACAGGGGGAGTGACCGAGCAGTACTTC. It specifies CASIRTGGVTEQYF.

The rearrangement links TRBV27 to TRBJ2-1; possible D gene TRBD1, 6 bases. The length of the CDR3 is 11 residues. V lost 8 bases to trimming and J lost 14 bases, with 16 bases between them. Per germline, CDR1 MNHEY and CDR2 SMNVEV (reference sequence). The CDR3 DNA reads TGTGCCAGCTCTAGGGGGAGTGTGGAGTTCTTC. It encodes CASSRGSVEFF.

The rearrangement links TRBV5-5 to TRBJ1-6; a possible D gene is TRBD1 (5 bases). Trimming cost V 0 bases and J 6 bases, with 7 bases left between them. CDR1 is SGHKS and CDR2 is YYEKEE in the germline V gene (reference sequence). There are 14 residues in the CDR3. As DNA, the CDR3 is TGTGCCAGCAGCTTGGCCGGGGGTAATTCACCCCTCCACTTT. Encoded protein: CASSLAGGNSPLHF.

The chain's CDR3 is CASRIRVGGYGYTF. DNA for the CDR3: TGTGCCAGCAGAATCAGGGTAGGGGGCTATGGCTACACCTTC. This sequence joins TRBV5-8 and TRBJ1-2; D is perhaps TRBD1 (6 bases). This CDR3 has 14 amino acids. Germline V CDR1 and CDR2: SGHTS, YDEGEE. Trimming stripped 5 bases from V and 4 bases from J, with 15 bases between.

Only one count was recorded for this clone. The chain links TRBV6-5 to TRBJ2-7; 9 bases agree with TRBD1. The germline V gene has CDR1 MNHEY and CDR2 SVGAGI. The CDR3 runs 14 residues. V was pared by 6 bases and J by 5 bases, with 8 bases of the junction left unmatched. The CDR3 region is CASRSGQGFDEQYF. CDR3 DNA: TGTGCCAGCAGATCGGGACAGGGTTTCGACGAGCAGTACTTC.